A selection of T cell receptor beta chains follows, all from one sample in a study of T cell changes during pregnancy in multiple sclerosis. The method was immunoSEQ multiplex PCR; TCRdb's version includes in-frame clones alone and lacks a portion of them. The data show 80,000 to 95,000 clones, nearly 95% seen once. The sample in question was peripheral blood, obtained in the second trimester of pregnancy. The source is a female donor with multiple sclerosis, enrolled in a pregnancy study. CDR3s include the opening cysteine and the closing phenylalanine or tryptophan. Fields, in order: clone size, V gene, D gene, CDR3 length, J gene, CDR3 protein, CDR3 DNA. A D gene is named only where the DNA matches it firmly. Some rows mark clone size as missing; the rest say once, few, many or name a class of expanded clone.

-	TRBV6-6	-	15	TRBJ1-3	CASSTARGSGNTIYF	TGTGCCAGCAGTACCGCCAGGGGCTCTGGAAACACCATATATTTT
-	TRBV7-8	TRBD1	20	TRBJ2-6	CASSPKRGQGAGSGANVLTF	TGTGCCAGCAGCCCCAAGAGGGGACAGGGGGCAGGAAGTGGGGCCAACGTCCTGACTTTC
-	TRBV2	TRBD1	14	TRBJ2-7	CASRVQGTSYEQYF	TGTGCCAGCAGAGTACAGGGGACATCCTACGAGCAGTACTTC
-	TRBV2	TRBD1	13	TRBJ1-2	CASSRQGAEGYTF	TGTGCCAGCAGCCGACAGGGGGCGGAGGGCTACACCTTC
-	TRBV5-4	-	13	TRBJ1-1	CASSPDTNTEAFF	TGTGCCAGCAGTCCCGACACGAACACTGAAGCTTTCTTT
-	TRBV7-2	TRBD1	14	TRBJ2-7	CAILRTGSSYEQYF	TGTGCCATCCTACGGACAGGGAGCTCCTACGAGCAGTACTTC
-	TRBV7-9	-	15	TRBJ2-3	CASSAGQLSTDTQYF	TGTGCCAGCAGCGCCGGACAGCTCAGCACAGATACGCAGTATTTT
-	TRBV10-1	-	13	TRBJ1-1	CASKDRSSTEAFF	TGCGCCAGCAAAGATCGGAGTAGCACTGAAGCTTTCTTT
-	TRBV5-1	TRBD2	15	TRBJ2-3	CASSLEIAGLDTQYF	TGCGCCAGCAGCTTGGAGATAGCGGGATTGGATACGCAGTATTTT
-	TRBV7-8	-	17	TRBJ2-1	CASSSRSGTQSYNEQFF	TGTGCCAGCAGCTCGAGATCCGGGACTCAATCCTACAATGAGCAGTTCTTC
once	TRBV11-1	-	17	TRBJ2-7	CASSLLGGGSSSYEQYF	TGTGCCAGCAGCCTTCTCGGGGGCGGGAGCAGCTCCTACGAGCAGTACTTC
few	TRBV18	-	13	TRBJ2-7	CASSTSSAYEQYF	TGTGCCAGCTCTACTAGCAGCGCCTACGAGCAGTACTTC
few	TRBV5-1	-	17	TRBJ2-7	CASSLEGGGSLVREQYF	TGCGCCAGCAGCTTGGAGGGGGGCGGGAGCTTGGTGCGCGAGCAGTACTTC
-	TRBV2	-	13	TRBJ1-2	CASPWGGAYGYTF	TGTGCCAGTCCGTGGGGAGGCGCCTATGGCTACACCTTC
-	TRBV19	-	15	TRBJ1-5	CASSIDRVGNQPQHF	TGTGCCAGTAGTATAGACAGGGTAGGGAATCAGCCCCAGCATTTT
once	TRBV5-1	TRBD1	16	TRBJ1-5	CASSQAGGLINQPQHF	TGCGCCAGCTCTCAGGCAGGGGGCCTAATCAATCAGCCCCAGCATTTT